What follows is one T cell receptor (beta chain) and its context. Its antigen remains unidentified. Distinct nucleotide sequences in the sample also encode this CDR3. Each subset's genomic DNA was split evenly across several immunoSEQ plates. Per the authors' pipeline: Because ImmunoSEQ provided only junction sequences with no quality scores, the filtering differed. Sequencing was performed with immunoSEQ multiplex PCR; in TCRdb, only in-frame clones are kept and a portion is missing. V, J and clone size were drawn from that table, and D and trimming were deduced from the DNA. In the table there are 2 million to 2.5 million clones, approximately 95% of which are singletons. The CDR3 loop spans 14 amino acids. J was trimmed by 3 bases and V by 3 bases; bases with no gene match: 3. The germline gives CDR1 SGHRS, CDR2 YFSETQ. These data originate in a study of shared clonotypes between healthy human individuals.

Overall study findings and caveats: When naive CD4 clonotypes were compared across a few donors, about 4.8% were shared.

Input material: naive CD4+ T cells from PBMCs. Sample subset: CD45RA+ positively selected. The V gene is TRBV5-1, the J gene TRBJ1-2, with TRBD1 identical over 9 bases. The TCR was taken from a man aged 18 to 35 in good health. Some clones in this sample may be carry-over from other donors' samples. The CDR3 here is CASSSGQGDYGYTF. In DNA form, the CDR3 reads TGCGCCAGCAGCTCGGGACAGGGAGACTATGGCTACACCTTC.